This T cell receptor beta chain derives from a study of a mutant IDH1 vaccine in newly diagnosed glioma. The time point is: week 35, safety follow-up. Doses consisted of 300 ug of mutant IDH1 20-mer peptide each, paired with topical imiquimod. CDR3 length equals 11 residues. Germline V gene lookup returns CDR1 LGHNT and CDR2 FRNRAP. V dropped 1 base and J dropped 12 bases, with 8 bases sitting between them. TCRdb's copy holds only in-frame clones and misses some; the assay was immunoSEQ multiplex PCR. The sample holds 55,000 to 65,000 clones, around four fifths seen once. For this clone: Its target is unknown.

This receptor was obtained from a man aged 25-40 years with glioma. Sequenced material: PBMCs, taken from a glioma patient whose treatment included an IDH1 peptide vaccine. The chain has TRBV12-5 and TRBJ2-3, with no clear D. The CDR3 here is CASGLAGVQYF. CDR3 DNA sequence: TGTGCTAGTGGTTTGGCGGGTGTACAGTATTTT.